Listed here is a single T cell receptor beta chain. In the authors' methods: Reference gene primer amplification yielded estimated nucleated cell counts. Profiling relied on immunoSEQ multiplex PCR, and the TCRdb table lists in-frame clones only, not all of them. That table supplies the V and J calls and clone size; D and trimming were determined from the DNA. The data hold approximately 140,000 clones, with less than 85% observed a single time. The data stem from a study of blood T cell repertoires in COVID-19. The CDR3 consists of 14 residues. Germline lookup yields CDR1 KGHDR and CDR2 SFDVKD. Trimming left V 3 bases short and J 2 bases short, with 8 bases between.

The sample taken for sequencing was peripheral blood. J is TRBJ2-3 and V is TRBV24-1; the D is unclear. The clonotype was recovered from a human donor in a cohort sampled during active COVID-19. The CDR3 coding sequence is TGTGCCACCAGTGATACTTTTTCCACAGATACGCAGTATTTT. Its translation: CATSDTFSTDTQYF.